Each of the 17 T cell receptor beta chains below was sequenced from the same sample in a study of shared clonotypes between healthy human individuals. Clones were read by immunoSEQ multiplex PCR, and TCRdb kept only the in-frame ones, dropping some. This table has some 2.1 million clones, 90% to 95% appearing once. Sequenced sample: naive CD4+ T cells sorted from blood. The subset is: CD45RA+ positively selected. The receptor source for this set is a man between 18 and 29 years old in good health.

Of note for this clone: Other DNA sequences in this sample translate to the same CDR3. This chain joins TRBV30 and TRBJ2-7, with D possibly TRBD2 on 5 matching bases. The V gene's germline CDR1 is GTSNPN and CDR2 SVGIG (reference sequence). The CDR3 sequence is 13 residues long. V was trimmed by 0 bases and J by 1 base, leaving 7 bases between them. This CDR3 reads CAWSVGGSYEQYF. The CDR3 region has the DNA TGTGCCTGGAGTGTCGGAGGATCCTACGAGCAGTACTTC.

The genes are TRBV5-4 and TRBJ2-7, with D possibly matching TRBD2 (5 bases). The V end lost 3 bases, the J end lost 2 bases, and 18 bases lay between the germline ends. This CDR3 contains 16 residues. Germline CDR1 reads SGHNT; CDR2 reads YYREEE (reference sequence). As DNA, the CDR3 is TGTGCCAGCAGCTGGGATCCGCGGGCTCTACCCTACGAGCAGTACTTC. Translated, it gives CASSWDPRALPYEQYF.

The V and J genes are TRBV10-3 and TRBJ1-2; 7 bases line up with TRBD1. Germline loops: CDR1 ENHRY, CDR2 SYGVKD. With V trimmed by 10 bases and J by 0 bases, 5 bases remained unmatched. CDR3 length: 13 residues. CDR3 nucleotide sequence: TGTGCCACCACAGGGGTCTCTAACTATGGCTACACCTTC. It specifies CATTGVSNYGYTF.

The chain couples TRBV5-4 to TRBJ2-3, with 9 bases matching TRBD2. The junction had 12 bases not matched to a gene; V was cut back by 2 bases and J by 5 bases. The CDR3 length is 17 residues. Germline CDR1 reads SGHNT; CDR2 reads YYREEE (reference sequence). The CDR3 reads CASSFSGSNPGVDTQYF. The CDR3 nucleotides are TGTGCCAGCAGCTTTAGCGGGAGTAATCCCGGGGTAGATACGCAGTATTTT.

V gene TRBV7-9 combines with J gene TRBJ2-3, with TRBD2 matching 12 bases. The V gene's germline CDR1 is SEHNR and CDR2 FQNEAQ (reference sequence). Losses at the gene ends were 4 bases for V and 4 bases for J; bases not matched to a gene: 9. The CDR3 is 17 residues long. This CDR3 reads CASSYLPSGRAADTQYF. The CDR3 nucleotides are TGTGCCAGCAGCTACCTCCCTAGCGGGAGGGCCGCAGATACGCAGTATTTT.

As DNA, the CDR3 is TGTGCCTGGAGTGTAGCCGGTGTGAAGTGGCAGTACTTC. The encoded protein is CAWSVAGVKWQYF. V usage is TRBV30 and J usage is TRBJ2-7; D is unclear. V shed 0 bases and J shed 9 bases, with 15 bases lying between them. The CDR3 extends over 13 amino acids. From germline, CDR1 is GTSNPN and CDR2 SVGIG (reference sequence).

A word on this clone: This sample also contains other DNA sequences that code for the same CDR3. V gene TRBV6-5 combines with J gene TRBJ2-7; D might be TRBD2 (6 bases). The CDR3 loop spans 14 amino acids. CDR1 is MNHEY and CDR2 is SVGAGI in the germline V gene. Deletions cut 5 bases from V and 1 base from J, with 12 bases between. In nucleotides, the CDR3 is TGTGCCAGCAGTCGCCGGGACTCTTCCTACGAGCAGTACTTC. Translating it yields CASSRRDSSYEQYF.

V gene TRBV28 combines with J gene TRBJ2-7; D assignment may be TRBD1 or TRBD2 (6 bases each). The CDR3 spans 16 residues. The ends were cut back, 3 bases at V and 6 bases at J, with 21 bases in the middle. Germline lookup yields CDR1 MDHEN and CDR2 SYDVKM. CDR3 coding DNA: TGTGCCAGCAGTTTGGAGTTAGGAGGGGGGAGGCGCGAGCAGTACTTC. Translated: CASSLELGGGRREQYF. The whole variable domain, filled in from reference TRBV28 and TRBJ2-7, reads DVKVTQSSRYLVKRTGEKVFLECVQDMDHENMFWYRQDPGLGLRLIYFSYDVKMKEKGDIPEGYSVSREKKERFSLILESASTNQTSMYLCASSLELGGGRREQYFGPGTRLTVT.

The chain carries TRBV6-1 and TRBJ1-5; 8 bases match TRBD1. Per the germline V gene, CDR1 is MNHNS and CDR2 is SASEGT. The CDR3 is 15 amino acids. Trimming at V came to 4 bases and at J to 2 bases, leaving 4 bases not matched to a gene. CDR3: CASSAEQGGNQPQHF. The CDR3 DNA sequence: TGTGCCAGCAGTGCAGAACAGGGGGGCAATCAGCCCCAGCATTTT.

The chain combines TRBV7-2 with TRBJ1-6; TRBD1 might be the D (5 bases). Germline V gene data show CDR1 as SGHTA and CDR2 as FQGNSA. The CDR3 is made up of 13 amino acids. V gave up 9 bases and J gave up 6 bases, with 12 bases separating them. DNA of the CDR3: TGTGCCAGTGTAGCTCAGGGTAATTCACCCCTCCACTTT. This encodes CASVAQGNSPLHF.

This clone appeared a few times. Other nucleotide sequences in the sample specify the same CDR3. CDR3 amino acids: CASSIRGEKLFF. The CDR3 nucleotides read TGTGCCAGTAGTATAAGGGGTGAAAAACTGTTTTTT. The rearrangement links TRBV19 to TRBJ1-4; tentatively, D is TRBD1 (5 bases). Trimming removed 2 bases at V and 7 bases at J, with 5 bases between. Germline CDR1 is LNHDA and CDR2 is SQIVND (reference sequence). The CDR3 consists of 12 residues.

V is TRBV28 and J is TRBJ1-3; D ambiguous. Trimming cost V 7 bases and J 4 bases, with 17 bases left between them. The CDR3 consists of 15 residues. Germline CDR1 reads MDHEN; CDR2 reads SYDVKM. The CDR3 region is CASISPGSSGNTIYF. CDR3 DNA: TGTGCCAGCATCTCACCGGGGTCTTCGGGAAACACCATATATTTT.

This chain uses TRBV2 with TRBJ1-3; no firm D call. V was cut by 6 bases and J by 0 bases, with 9 bases left in between. CDR1 is SNHLY, CDR2 FYNNEI, per germline. The CDR3 has 14 amino acids. In DNA form, the CDR3 reads TGTGCCAGCAGCGTACAGAGCTCTGGAAACACCATATATTTT. It translates to CASSVQSSGNTIYF.

The rearrangement uses TRBV7-2 and TRBJ2-2, with TRBD1 matching 9 bases. With V trimmed by 6 bases and J by 4 bases, 6 bases remained unmatched. This CDR3 is 15 amino acids long. From germline, CDR1 is SGHTA and CDR2 FQGNSA. Written as DNA, the CDR3 is TGTGCCAGCAGGACGACAGGGGGGATCACCGGGGAGCTGTTTTTT. This sequence encodes CASRTTGGITGELFF.

The chain is built from TRBV10-1 and TRBJ2-3; TRBD2 is a possible D gene (6 bases). The CDR3 is 14 residues long. Germline V gene lookup returns CDR1 WNHNN and CDR2 SYGVQD (reference sequence). Trimming left V 3 bases short and J 4 bases short, with 11 bases between. CDR3 region: CASSDRREPDTQYF. For the CDR3, the DNA is TGCGCCAGCAGTGATCGGCGGGAACCAGATACGCAGTATTTT.

The V and J genes are TRBV5-1 and TRBJ1-3; TRBD1 matches at 12 bases. The length of the CDR3 is 15 residues. CDR1 is SGHRS and CDR2 is YFSETQ in the germline V gene. The ends lost 4 bases at V and 7 bases at J; junction bases unmatched: 6. The CDR3 DNA is TGCGCCAGCAGCGCAGGGACAGGGGGCCGGAACACCATATATTTT. Protein product: CASSAGTGGRNTIYF.

The V call is TRBV2, the J call TRBJ2-7, with 7 positions matching TRBD1. The V segment lost 9 bases and the J segment 3 bases; nucleotides outside the gene matches: 5. The CDR3 length is 12 residues. Germline lookup yields CDR1 SNHLY and CDR2 FYNNEI. CDR3 DNA sequence: TGTGCCAGGGGGGACAGACTCTACGAGCAGTACTTC. It specifies CARGDRLYEQYF. Supplemented by reference TRBV2 and TRBJ2-7, the full variable domain reads EPEVTQTPSHQVTQMGQEVILRCVPISNHLYFYWYRQILGQKVEFLVSFYNNEISEKSEIFDDQFSVERPDGSNFTLKIRSTKLEDSAMYFCARGDRLYEQYFGPGTRLTVT.